Described below is a single TCR beta chain sequence and its context. This CDR3 is 15 amino acids long. V shed 4 bases, J shed 6 bases, and the junction held 7 bases outside the gene matches. The germline gives CDR1 SGHRS, CDR2 YFSETQ. Method: immunoSEQ multiplex PCR; TCRdb's copy keeps in-frame clones and lacks some. This listing includes dozens of clones. This record belongs to a study of CD4+ T cells in melanoma. This sequence originates from a human donor with melanoma. Some clones in this sample may be carry-over from other donors' samples. Material for sequencing was a T cell line or clone, from whole sample or a sorted T cell fraction (not recorded which). The chain uses TRBV5-1 and TRBJ2-5; 12 bases are a match to TRBD1. The CDR3 here is CASSLGTGGLQTQYF. The CDR3 coding sequence is TGCGCCAGCAGCCTGGGGACAGGGGGCCTGCAGACCCAGTACTTC. Variable domain in full (rest from reference TRBV5-1 and TRBJ2-5): KAGVTQTPRYLIKTRGQQVTLSCSPISGHRSVSWYQQTPGQGLQFLFEYFSETQRNKGNFPGRFSGRQFSNSRSEMNVSTLELGDSALYLCASSLGTGGLQTQYFGPGTRLLVL.